This section outlines one T cell receptor (beta chain) sequence together with its context. Its antigen is still unknown. Assay used: immunoSEQ multiplex PCR; TCRdb lists only in-frame clones, some missing. In the table there are 180,000 or so clones, 70% to 90% of which are singletons. This CDR3 has 16 amino acids. V was shortened by 5 bases and J by 1 base, with 17 bases between the two germline ends. The germline CDR1 and CDR2 sequences are SGHAT and FQNNGV. This entry comes from a study of T cell responses to AZD1222 COVID-19 vaccine. Study-wide findings and caveats: Repertoire collection took place solely once the T cell response had peaked.

This chain uses TRBV11-2 with TRBJ1-1; D not resolved. The sample here was peripheral blood, taken on day 0 of AZD1222 vaccination. The sequence was obtained from an adult in good health. This CDR3 reads CASSLHREFPNTEAFF. The CDR3 DNA is TGTGCCAGCAGCCTGCACCGGGAGTTCCCGAACACTGAAGCTTTCTTT.